This TCR beta chain appears in the sequencing data of a study of early T cells in non-severe SARS-CoV-2 infection (dated by TCRdb to about 2021). Turning to the overall study: TCR sequencing used bulk RNA from unsorted whole blood, so alpha and beta chains could not be paired. Study-level results and caveats: VDJdb matching was skewed toward anti-spike CD8 responses and likely underestimated virus-specific expansions, missing private and CD4 specificities.

Libraries were built with 5' RACE. Instrument used: NextSeq 500. Unique molecular identifiers were attached to individual cDNA molecules in the TCR library protocol so that sequencing error and PCR bias could be corrected. Both TCR alpha and beta chains were sequenced, and tight co-correlation was observed between alpha and beta sequence abundances in each sample. Regarding the original processing steps: V gene, J gene and CDR3 annotation of TCR sequences was performed with Decombinator V4. Expanded TCRs were defined as changing significantly between any two time points under a Poisson model with p below 0.0001. TCR abundances were normalised to the total number of TCRs sequenced in each sample and reported as counts per million. MAIT TCRs were defined by TRAV1-2 paired with TRAJ12, TRAJ20 or TRAJ33, and iNKT TCRs by TRAV10 paired with TRAJ18. A search of VDJdb, accessed on 1 November 2021, was run for TCRs annotated to CMV, EBV and SARS-CoV-2, with TCRs annotated for multiple antigens excluded. TCRdb redid the processing of the public reads, applying fastp at Q25 and MiXCR, and retained in-frame beta chains. CDR3 protein sequences are deduplicated, and each keeps its most common genes and DNA. For this entry, the V and J calls and clone size follow TCRdb and not the study's own pipeline. The sample includes fewer than 100,000 distinct CDR3 sequences, with around 12% observed a single time. Approximately 3.6% of the sample comes from the top ten.

For CDR1 and CDR2, the germline V gene lists SGHTA and FQGNSA. Measured from the cysteine to the phenylalanine, the CDR3 is 13 residues long. The entry retains the CDR3 DNA only, 39 bases that are in frame from base 1. V was cut back by 5 bases and J by 8 bases, leaving a gap of 13 bases between them. This clonotype has more than one count but fewer than ten. Its recognized antigen is unknown. No much larger clone exists at a distance of one base, and base qualities are not known. A case-control design nested within a healthcare worker cohort in London, UK, was used, with weekly nasopharyngeal swab PCR tests and blood sampling performed. Between 23 and 31 March 2020, the week of the UK lockdown, healthcare workers were enrolled and then followed up weekly for as long as 16 weeks.

The rearranged chain carries TRBV7-2 and TRBJ2-1; the D gene is tentatively TRBD1 or TRBD2, each matching 6 bases. Input material: whole blood. The clonotype comes from an adult who was a healthcare worker with PCR-confirmed SARS-CoV-2 infection or an uninfected control (not recorded which). The CDR3 protein: CASSPPGAYEQFF. The nucleotide sequence is given as TGTGCCAGCAGCCCCCCGGGGGCATATGAGCAGTTCTTC. The reference TRBV7-2 and TRBJ2-1 proteins fill in what lies around the CDR3, so the full variable domain reads GAGVSQSPSNKVTEKGKDVELRCDPISGHTALYWYRQSLGQGLEFLIYFQGNSAPDKSGLPSDRFSAERTGGSVSTLTIQRTQQEDSAVYLCASSPPGAYEQFFGPGTRLTVL.